This T cell receptor (beta chain) was retrieved from a study of T cells after yellow fever vaccination. Whole-study context: Preparation of the low-cell-number fractions used SMART-Seq v4 Ultra Low Input.

TCRdb fed the 5' RACE reads into MiXCR, producing one record per CDR3 protein. This sample has 450,000 to 600,000 distinct CDR3 sequences; around a sixth occur once, and the top ten carry 17%. Study-wide results and caveats: Clones from primary vaccination mostly reappeared after the booster (about 97% CD4, just over 85% CD8).

The CDR3 sequence is 13 residues long. V lost 8 bases, J lost 5 bases, and 15 bases lay in between. Germline-derived CDR1 and CDR2 are MDHEN and SYDVKM. On this clonotype: Its target is unknown.

This chain joins TRBV28 and TRBJ1-1, with D maybe TRBD1 (5 bases). The material sequenced was PBMCs, taken 5 to 6 days after the first yellow fever vaccination. This sequence originates from a man younger than 35 who received the YFV17D yellow fever vaccine. CDR3 sequence reads: CASVKWGVTEAFF. The DNA for the CDR3 is TGTGCCAGCGTTAAATGGGGGGTGACTGAAGCTTTCTTT.